This note documents a single T cell receptor (beta chain) sequence. These data are taken from a study of beta chain features in type 1 diabetes. The whole isolated RNA underwent reverse transcription, so sequencing captured expressed TCRB transcripts. Assay used: immunoSEQ multiplex PCR; TCRdb lists only in-frame clones, some missing. In the table there are fewer than 900,000 clones, 15% to 20% of which are singletons. Trimming removed 4 bases from V and 2 bases from J, with 9 bases in between. The CDR3 is 13 amino acids. Germline CDR1 and CDR2: SGHRS and YFSETQ. The clonotype was recovered from a woman between 18 and 30 years old in good health. The chain joins TRBV5-1 to TRBJ1-1; the D is unclear. The sequenced material came from naive CD4+ T cells from blood. CDR3 residues: CASSAQYNTEAFF. The CDR3 coding sequence is TGCGCCAGCAGCGCCCAGTACAACACTGAAGCTTTCTTT.